The 32 T cell receptor beta chains reported below all come from one sample, sequenced in a study of cytomegalovirus exposure and HLA in healthy donors. Clones were read by immunoSEQ multiplex PCR, and TCRdb kept only the in-frame ones, dropping some. The sample contains about 110,000 clones, approximately 96% of which appear only once. Sequencing used PBMCs. The receptors were gathered from a woman aged 18-29 years in good health and CMV-seronegative.

The rearrangement links TRBV28 to TRBJ1-2; no firm D call. V lost 6 bases to trimming and J lost 4 bases, with 9 bases between them. The CDR3 loop spans 12 amino acids. Looked up from germline, CDR1 is MDHEN and CDR2 is SYDVKM. Written as DNA, the CDR3 is TGTGCCAGCAGCCCCGCGATCTATGGCTACACCTTC. Translation gives CASSPAIYGYTF.

The chain couples TRBV2 to TRBJ1-2, with D possibly matching TRBD1 (5 bases). CDR3 length: 13 residues. From germline, CDR1 is SNHLY and CDR2 FYNNEI. V was clipped by 5 bases and J by 4 bases, with 11 bases between them. CDR3: CASSLTAPYGYTF. The CDR3 DNA reads TGTGCCAGCAGTCTGACAGCGCCCTATGGCTACACCTTC.

The chain uses TRBV5-8 and TRBJ1-1; D is uncertain. Germline V gene data show CDR1 as SGHTS and CDR2 as YDEGEE. The CDR3 spans 14 residues. V was pared by 0 bases and J by 6 bases, with 12 bases between. The CDR3 bases are TGTGCCAGCAGCTTGGGACTTCTTGGTTCTGAAGCTTTCTTT. Its translation: CASSLGLLGSEAFF.

The chain uses TRBV7-9 and TRBJ2-7; 7 bases align to TRBD1. The CDR3 extends over 14 amino acids. V was pared by 4 bases and J by 5 bases, with 8 bases of the junction left unmatched. The germline gives CDR1 SEHNR, CDR2 FQNEAQ (reference sequence). The CDR3 DNA reads TGTGCCAGCAGCTACAGGGGTCCCAGCGACGAGCAGTACTTC. This encodes CASSYRGPSDEQYF.

J is TRBJ2-1 and V is TRBV27; a weak D match, TRBD2 (7 bases). The V end lost 2 bases, the J end lost 5 bases, and 13 bases lay between the germline ends. The CDR3 covers 15 residues. Germline V gene sequence: CDR1 MNHEY, CDR2 SMNVEV (reference sequence). The CDR3 region has the DNA TGTGCCAGCAGTTTAATACGGGGGGCTAACAATGAGCAGTTCTTC. It codes for CASSLIRGANNEQFF.

The chain combines TRBV19 with TRBJ2-1; 8 nucleotides align to TRBD2. J was trimmed by 3 bases and V by 8 bases; bases with no gene match: 12. Germline CDR1 reads LNHDA; CDR2 reads SQIVND (reference sequence). The CDR3 loop spans 16 amino acids. CDR3 sequence reads: CASCASGPAFYNEQFF. The CDR3 DNA sequence: TGTGCCAGTTGCGCTAGCGGGCCTGCTTTCTACAATGAGCAGTTCTTC. Together with reference TRBV19 and TRBJ2-1, the CDR3 gives the full variable domain: DGGITQSPKYLFRKEGQNVTLSCEQNLNHDAMYWYRQDPGQGLRLIYYSQIVNDFQKGDIAEGYSVSREKKESFPLTVTSAQKNPTAFYLCASCASGPAFYNEQFFGPGTRLTVL.

About this clone itself: The junction shows a germline mismatch at one end, possibly a read error. The chain is built from TRBV2 and TRBJ2-1; 11 bases are shared with TRBD1. CDR3 length: 16 amino acids. Germline lookup yields CDR1 SNHLY and CDR2 FYNNEI. The DNA for the CDR3 is TGTGCCAGCAGGGAAGCCCGGGACAGGGGGAACAATGAGCAGTTCTTC. Translation gives CASREARDRGNNEQFF.

The sample holds one count of this clone. V usage is TRBV11-2 and J usage is TRBJ1-1, with D tentatively TRBD1 (6 bases). Germline CDR1 SGHAT, CDR2 FQNNGV. Trimming removed 4 bases from V and 4 bases from J, with 16 bases in between. This CDR3 contains 15 residues. The CDR3 loop is CASSSRGEGGTEAFF. CDR3 bases: TGTGCCAGCAGCTCAAGGGGTGAAGGGGGCACTGAAGCTTTCTTT.

The chain is built from TRBV27 and TRBJ1-5; 10 bases match TRBD1. CDR3 length: 16 residues. V lost 5 bases and J lost 8; bases outside the gene matches: 12. From germline, CDR1 is MNHEY and CDR2 SMNVEV (reference sequence). The CDR3 nucleotides read TGTGCCAGCAGTCCCGGGACAGGGGTTGTATGGGAGCCCCAGCATTTT. Translating gives CASSPGTGVVWEPQHF.

The chain joins TRBV27 to TRBJ1-6; 10 nucleotides agree with TRBD1. The CDR3 has 14 residues. Unmatched junction bases numbered 7, after V lost 6 bases and J lost 11 bases. Germline-derived CDR1 and CDR2 are MNHEY and SMNVEV (reference sequence). The CDR3 nucleotides are TGTGCCAGCAGACAGACAGGGGGCTTTCCACCCCTCCACTTT. Protein sequence: CASRQTGGFPPLHF.

The rearrangement links TRBV5-5 to TRBJ2-7, with TRBD1 matching over 7 bases. The V segment lost 4 bases and the J segment 0 bases; nucleotides outside the gene matches: 7. CDR3 size: 15 residues. Germline V gives CDR1 SGHKS, CDR2 YYEKEE (reference sequence). CDR3 sequence: CASSDGQVYSYEQYF. DNA for the CDR3: TGTGCCAGCAGCGATGGACAGGTCTACTCCTACGAGCAGTACTTC.

J is TRBJ1-1 and V is TRBV9; 8 bases agree with TRBD1. Germline-derived CDR1 and CDR2 are SGDLS and YYNGEE. The CDR3 consists of 17 residues. The J segment lost 4 bases and the V segment lost 0 bases, leaving 11 bases of the junction unmatched. This CDR3 is CASSVGQGRSPSTEAFF. The CDR3 DNA is TGTGCCAGCAGCGTAGGACAGGGGCGAAGCCCGAGCACTGAAGCTTTCTTT.

The chain has TRBV7-3 and TRBJ2-6; D possibly corresponds to TRBD1 (5 bases). With 0 bases removed from V and 1 base from J, the gap between germline ends came to 16 bases. CDR1 and CDR2 (germline): SGHTA, FQGTGA. CDR3 size: 19 residues. The CDR3, as DNA: TGTGCCAGCAGCTTAACGGCAGGGTTCGCTGCTTCTGGGGCCAACGTCCTGACTTTC. This encodes CASSLTAGFAASGANVLTF.

V and J are TRBV27 and TRBJ2-3, with 10 bases aligning to TRBD2. The V segment lost 4 bases and the J segment 6 bases; nucleotides outside the gene matches: 13. This CDR3 is 17 amino acids long. In germline, CDR1 is MNHEY, CDR2 SMNVEV (reference sequence). The CDR3 spells CASSSRISGGIMDTQYF. CDR3 nucleotides: TGTGCCAGCAGTTCCCGGATTAGCGGGGGGATTATGGATACGCAGTATTTT.

V gene TRBV28 combines with J gene TRBJ2-2; D is unresolved. V lost 3 bases to trimming and J lost 6 bases, with 11 bases between them. The CDR3 has 14 amino acids. CDR1 is MDHEN and CDR2 is SYDVKM in the germline V gene. CDR3 coding DNA: TGTGCCAGCAGTTTCCCCTTGTCGGCCGGGGAGCTGTTTTTT. It is translated as CASSFPLSAGELFF.

The rearrangement links TRBV5-6 to TRBJ1-5, with no clear D. Germline loops: CDR1 SGHDT, CDR2 YYEEEE. The V end was cut by 2 bases, the J end by 4 bases, with 4 bases between. The CDR3 contains 12 residues. The CDR3 DNA is TGTGCCAGCAGCTTCGGTAATCAGCCCCAGCATTTT. Protein product: CASSFGNQPQHF.

V usage is TRBV5-1 and J usage is TRBJ2-1; 10 positions agree with TRBD2. This CDR3 spans 13 amino acids. V shed 7 bases and J 7 bases; nucleotides not matched to a gene: 5. Germline CDR1 is SGHRS and CDR2 is YFSETQ. CDR3 loop: CASHSGGYNEQFF. DNA for the CDR3: TGCGCCAGCCATAGCGGGGGGTATAATGAGCAGTTCTTC.

The chain combines TRBV2 with TRBJ2-7; the D is unclear. V shed 5 bases and J shed 0 bases, with 8 bases lying between them. Germline CDR1 and CDR2: SNHLY and FYNNEI. This CDR3 comprises 13 residues. CDR3 region: CASSPRSSYEQYF. In DNA, the CDR3 is TGTGCCAGCAGTCCCCGGAGCTCCTACGAGCAGTACTTC.

Concerning this clone itself: The junction departs from germline at one end; a sequencing error may be responsible. CDR3 protein: CASRQAGGTGELFF. DNA of the CDR3: TGCGCCAGCCGCCAAGCGGGGGGTACCGGGGAGCTGTTTTTT. J is TRBJ2-2 and V is TRBV4-1; 9 bases fit TRBD2. The CDR3 is 14 residues long. In germline, CDR1 is MGHRA, CDR2 YSYEKL.

V and J are TRBV6-5 and TRBJ2-7, with D possibly being TRBD2 (6 bases). The CDR3 totals 14 residues. V was trimmed by 0 bases and J by 3 bases, leaving 9 bases between them. From germline, CDR1 is MNHEY and CDR2 SVGAGI. The CDR3 loop is CASSYSGLSYEQYF. CDR3 bases: TGTGCCAGCAGTTACTCGGGACTCAGCTACGAGCAGTACTTC.

The chain is built from TRBV5-1 and TRBJ2-7; 14 positions agree with TRBD2. This CDR3 is 20 amino acids long. The ends lost 4 bases at V and 2 bases at J; junction bases unmatched: 17. Germline CDR1 reads SGHRS; CDR2 reads YFSETQ. CDR3 residues: CASSRWVVGTSGGEPYEQYF. The CDR3 bases are TGCGCCAGCAGCCGGTGGGTTGTCGGGACTAGCGGGGGTGAACCCTACGAGCAGTACTTC.

V is TRBV7-3 and J is TRBJ2-1, with 7 bases identical to TRBD2. The CDR3 has 17 residues. The V and J ends lost 4 bases and 1 base, in that order; junction bases with no gene match: 10. The germline V gene encodes CDR1 SGHTA and CDR2 FQGTGA. CDR3 sequence reads: CASSSNGGGGSYNEQFF. The CDR3 bases are TGTGCCAGCAGCTCGAATGGCGGGGGAGGATCCTACAATGAGCAGTTCTTC.

This chain links TRBV5-4 with TRBJ2-7; 7 bases map to TRBD1. The V segment lost 4 bases and the J segment 2 bases; nucleotides outside the gene matches: 3. This CDR3 is built from 13 residues. Germline values: CDR1 SGHNT, CDR2 YYREEE (reference sequence). The CDR3 protein is CASSPTGTYEQYF. The CDR3 DNA sequence: TGTGCCAGCAGCCCGACAGGGACCTACGAGCAGTACTTC.

The V gene is TRBV28, the J gene TRBJ2-7, with 14 positions matching TRBD2. Germline loops: CDR1 MDHEN, CDR2 SYDVKM. This CDR3 is 16 amino acids long. J was trimmed by 2 bases and V by 5 bases; bases with no gene match: 5. The CDR3, as DNA: TGTGCCAGCAGTCGACTAGCGGGGGGGCTCCCCTACGAGCAGTACTTC. Translated: CASSRLAGGLPYEQYF.

V and J are TRBV6-1 and TRBJ1-4, with 11 bases matching TRBD1. V gave up 7 bases and J gave up 7 bases; unmatched junction bases: 2. Germline V gene lookup returns CDR1 MNHNS and CDR2 SASEGT. This CDR3 region has 13 residues. The CDR3 DNA is TGTGCCAGCAAGGGACAGGGGGTTGAAAAACTGTTTTTT. Translating it yields CASKGQGVEKLFF.

The rearrangement uses TRBV7-9 and TRBJ2-1, with TRBD2 identical over 9 bases. This CDR3 is 15 amino acids long. Germline CDR1 SEHNR, CDR2 FQNEAQ (reference sequence). J was trimmed by 8 bases and V by 5 bases; bases with no gene match: 10. This chain's CDR3 is CASSQGTSFSDEQFF. In DNA, the CDR3 is TGTGCCAGCAGCCAAGGGACTAGCTTCTCCGATGAGCAGTTCTTC.

This sequence joins TRBV15 and TRBJ2-5, with TRBD2 as a possible D gene (6 bases). The ends were cut back, 1 base at V and 5 bases at J, with 17 bases in the middle. Per the germline V gene, CDR1 is LNHNV and CDR2 is YYDKDF (reference sequence). The CDR3 contains 16 residues. The CDR3 spells CATSRANPGLPETQYF. The CDR3 DNA reads as TGTGCCACCAGCAGAGCAAACCCGGGACTTCCGGAGACCCAGTACTTC.

The rearrangement joins TRBV28 to TRBJ1-5; D is ambiguous. Germline CDR1 MDHEN, CDR2 SYDVKM. CDR3 length equals 17 residues. The ends were cut back, 2 bases at V and 9 bases at J, with 23 bases in the middle. CDR3 loop: CASSLESRSGGVGPQHF. In DNA, the CDR3 is TGTGCCAGCAGTTTAGAATCAAGGTCGGGCGGGGTAGGGCCCCAGCATTTT.

The chain links TRBV18 to TRBJ1-1; D remains unclear. V was cut by 2 bases and J by 4 bases, with 8 bases left in between. Per germline, CDR1 KGHSH and CDR2 LQKENI. The CDR3 contains 13 residues. The CDR3 is CASSPSVTTEAFF. CDR3 nucleotide sequence: TGTGCCAGCTCACCATCGGTAACCACTGAAGCTTTCTTT.

This chain connects TRBV7-9 to TRBJ1-1; D not resolved. Germline CDR1 is SEHNR and CDR2 is FQNEAQ (reference sequence). The CDR3 sequence is 11 residues long. V dropped 7 bases and J dropped 11 bases, with 14 bases sitting between them. The CDR3 sequence is CASTSSSGAFF. The CDR3 coding sequence is TGTGCCAGCACCTCATCGTCGGGGGCTTTCTTT.

The chain carries TRBV7-9 and TRBJ2-5; D is possibly TRBD1 (6 bases). There are 14 residues in the CDR3. Trimming shortened V by 4 bases and J by 9 bases, and 18 bases separated the two germline ends. From germline, CDR1 is SEHNR and CDR2 FQNEAQ (reference sequence). As DNA, the CDR3 is TGTGCCAGCAGCTCCGGTTCAGGGGTTGCGGCCCAGTACTTC. It encodes CASSSGSGVAAQYF.

This chain joins TRBV30 and TRBJ1-6; 10 bases line up with TRBD1. CDR1 is GTSNPN, CDR2 SVGIG, per germline (reference sequence). The CDR3 totals 15 residues. V shed 5 bases, J shed 0 bases, and the junction held 1 base outside the gene matches. The CDR3 region has the DNA TGTGCCTGGGACAGGGGGCGCTCCTATAATTCACCCCTCCACTTT. Translating it yields CAWDRGRSYNSPLHF.